These 17 T cell receptor beta chains were all obtained from the same sample, sequenced in a study of blood T cell repertoires in COVID-19. Only in-frame clones appear in the TCRdb table, and some are missing; sequencing was by immunoSEQ multiplex PCR. The sample carries over 35,000 clones, roughly 92% recorded once. The material sequenced was peripheral blood. These receptors were taken from a man aged 45-60 years with active COVID-19.

This clone was found once. The chain links TRBV6-5 to TRBJ1-1, with D uncertain. This CDR3 has 14 residues. The germline V gene has CDR1 MNHEY and CDR2 SVGAGI. Trimming stripped 6 bases from V and 2 bases from J, with 13 bases between. CDR3 region: CASSQAFRNTEAFF. The DNA for the CDR3 is TGTGCCAGCAGCCAGGCGTTTAGAAACACTGAAGCTTTCTTT.

The chain is built from TRBV7-9 and TRBJ2-7; no definite D call. From germline, CDR1 is SEHNR and CDR2 FQNEAQ (reference sequence). Trimming shortened V by 4 bases and J by 5 bases, and 21 bases separated the two germline ends. The CDR3 loop spans 16 amino acids. CDR3 in amino acids: CASSSSLGRLIDEQYF. The DNA for the CDR3 is TGTGCCAGCAGCTCGTCCTTGGGCAGGCTAATCGACGAGCAGTACTTC.

On this clone: One end of the junction does not line up with germline, which may come from a read error. This chain connects TRBV6-5 to TRBJ1-4; D is unclear. Germline values: CDR1 MNHEY, CDR2 SVGAGI. CDR3 length: 15 residues. The CDR3 DNA reads TGTGCCAGCAAAACGACTCCCACGGGATATGAAAAATTGTTTTTT. The encoded protein is CASKTTPTGYEKLFF.

V gene TRBV5-5 combines with J gene TRBJ2-1; TRBD2 is a possible D gene (6 bases). Trimming took 7 bases from V and 7 from J, leaving 18 bases between them. This CDR3 has 14 amino acids. Germline V CDR1 and CDR2: SGHKS, YYEKEE (reference sequence). The CDR3 is CASLLAYMGNEQFF. The CDR3 DNA reads as TGTGCCAGCCTCCTAGCGTATATGGGAAATGAGCAGTTCTTC.

The chain combines TRBV3-1 (or the pseudogene TRBV3-2) with TRBJ2-5, with 8 bases fitting TRBD1. The germline V gene encodes CDR1 LGHDT and CDR2 YNNKEL (reference sequence). Germline trimming cut 0 bases from V and 5 bases from J; bases unmatched to any gene: 8. The CDR3 extends over 16 amino acids. The CDR3 region has the DNA TGTGCCAGCAGCCAAGATGTCCCAGGGGGCGGGGAGACCCAGTACTTC. It specifies CASSQDVPGGGETQYF.

This rearrangement joins TRBV18 to TRBJ1-1, with TRBD1 identical over 7 bases. CDR3 length equals 14 residues. The germline gives CDR1 KGHSH, CDR2 LQKENI. J was trimmed by 3 bases and V by 3 bases; bases with no gene match: 4. This CDR3 reads CASSPPTGHTEAFF. CDR3 DNA: TGTGCCAGCTCACCTCCGACAGGGCACACTGAAGCTTTCTTT.

The V and J genes are TRBV18 and TRBJ2-1, with a possible D match to TRBD2 (6 bases). Germline V gene lookup returns CDR1 KGHSH and CDR2 LQKENI. The CDR3 has 16 residues. V shed 6 bases and J shed 2 bases, with 17 bases lying between them. The CDR3 DNA reads as TGTGCCAGCTCCCCATTATTAGCGGACACCTACAATGAGCAGTTCTTC. It specifies CASSPLLADTYNEQFF. The full variable domain, its missing parts supplied by reference TRBV18 and TRBJ2-1, is NAGVMQNPRHLVRRRGQEARLRCSPMKGHSHVYWYRQLPEEGLKFMVYLQKENIIDESGMPKERFSAEFPKEGPSILRIQQVVRGDSAAYFCASSPLLADTYNEQFFGPGTRLTVL.

V is TRBV5-5 and J is TRBJ2-2, with D unresolved. This CDR3 comprises 13 residues. The V gene lost 0 bases and the J gene lost 6 bases, with 6 bases spanning the gap. In germline, CDR1 is SGHKS, CDR2 YYEKEE (reference sequence). The CDR3 DNA follows: TGTGCCAGCAGCTTGGTTTCTGCCGGGGAGCTGTTTTTT. This sequence encodes CASSLVSAGELFF.

This chain joins TRBV18 and TRBJ2-3, with D tentatively TRBD2 (5 bases). V lost 1 base to trimming and J lost 3 bases, with 11 bases between them. This CDR3 is built from 15 residues. Germline V gives CDR1 KGHSH, CDR2 LQKENI. The CDR3 sequence: CASSPRSPGTDTQYF. CDR3 in DNA: TGTGCCAGCTCACCACGTTCGCCGGGAACAGATACGCAGTATTTT.

This rearrangement joins TRBV11-2 to TRBJ1-6, with 10 bases that match TRBD1. After removal of 1 base from V and 7 bases from J, the junction contained 1 base not matched to a gene. The CDR3 totals 15 residues. CDR1 is SGHAT and CDR2 is FQNNGV in the germline V gene. As DNA, the CDR3 is TGTGCCAGCAGCTTAGCGGGACAGGGGAATTCACCCCTCCACTTT. Translation gives CASSLAGQGNSPLHF. The full variable domain, rest sourced from reference TRBV11-2 and TRBJ1-6, is EAGVAQSPRYKIIEKRQSVAFWCNPISGHATLYWYQQILGQGPKLLIQFQNNGVVDDSQLPKDRFSAERLKGVDSTLKIQPAKLEDSAVYLCASSLAGQGNSPLHFGNGTRLTVT.

CDR3 sequence reads: CASSHGNSQPQHF. DNA of the CDR3: TGTGCCAGCAGCCACGGGAACAGCCAGCCCCAGCATTTT. This sequence joins TRBV3-1 (or the pseudogene TRBV3-2) and TRBJ1-5; D ambiguous. Trimming shortened V by 3 bases and J by 7 bases, and 10 bases separated the two germline ends. This CDR3 region has 13 residues. Germline assignment: CDR1 LGHDT and CDR2 YNNKEL (reference sequence).

The chain employs TRBV9 and TRBJ1-2; a possible D gene is TRBD1 (6 bases). V was shortened by 3 bases and J by 4 bases, with 10 bases between the two germline ends. Germline-derived CDR1 and CDR2 are SGDLS and YYNGEE. This CDR3 has 13 residues. The CDR3 DNA reads as TGTGCCAGCAGCGCCGGGACACTCTATGGCTACACCTTC. Translating it yields CASSAGTLYGYTF.

J is TRBJ1-5 and V is TRBV6-5; D is unclear. The CDR3 is 13 amino acids. The V end lost 6 bases, the J end lost 6 bases, and 12 bases lay between the germline ends. In germline, CDR1 is MNHEY, CDR2 SVGAGI. The DNA for the CDR3 is TGTGCCAGCAGCTCACCCGGTGGTCAGCCCCAGCATTTT. It yields the protein CASSSPGGQPQHF.

The chain couples TRBV19 to TRBJ2-3, with TRBD1 matching 9 bases. The CDR3 runs 16 residues. Losses at the gene ends were 5 bases for V and 4 bases for J; bases not matched to a gene: 10. Per the germline V gene, CDR1 is LNHDA and CDR2 is SQIVND (reference sequence). The CDR3 is CASSSRGGQGPDTQYF. The CDR3 nucleotides are TGTGCCAGTAGTTCCAGAGGGGGACAGGGTCCAGATACGCAGTATTTT.

This sequence joins TRBV5-1 and TRBJ2-2; D perhaps matches TRBD2 (6 bases). V lost 0 bases to trimming and J lost 1 base, with 10 bases between them. The CDR3 extends over 16 amino acids. The V gene's germline CDR1 is SGHRS and CDR2 YFSETQ. The CDR3 loop reads CASSLADSGNTGELFF. The CDR3 nucleotides read TGCGCCAGCAGCTTGGCCGATAGCGGGAACACCGGGGAGCTGTTTTTT.

The genes are TRBV20-1 and TRBJ2-7; tentatively, D is TRBD2 (5 bases). The germline V and J ends were trimmed by 0 bases and 5 bases, with 5 bases remaining between them. The V gene's germline CDR1 is DFQATT and CDR2 SNEGSKA (reference sequence). The CDR3 contains 11 residues. CDR3 sequence (DNA): TGCAGTGCTAGAGATAGCGACGAGCAGTACTTC. This encodes CSARDSDEQYF.

The J gene is TRBJ2-1, the V gene TRBV3-1 (or the pseudogene TRBV3-2), with D tentatively TRBD2 (6 bases). Trimming shortened V by 7 bases and J by 10 bases, and 17 bases separated the two germline ends. The CDR3 length is 13 residues. Germline V gene lookup returns CDR1 LGHDT and CDR2 YNNKEL (reference sequence). CDR3 loop: CASTPYGGIEQFF. For the CDR3, the DNA is TGTGCCAGCACCCCTTATGGAGGGATAGAGCAGTTCTTC.